One and the same sample provided the 29 T cell receptor beta chains below, sequenced in a study of T cell repertoires in cytomegalovirus infection. TCRdb re-called the reads through MiXCR, storing one row per CDR3 protein. The sample lists about 490,000 distinct CDR3 sequences, 26% seen once, with roughly 13% in the top ten. The sample was PBMCs. The receptors originated from a human donor in good health (CMV status not recorded). Some clones in this sample may be carry-over from other donors' samples.

The table lists this clonotype with a few counts. The chain links TRBV7-6 to TRBJ1-1; 8 nucleotides match TRBD1. Germline lookup yields CDR1 SGHVS and CDR2 FNYEAQ. The CDR3 runs to 13 residues. After removal of 7 bases from V and 5 bases from J, the junction contained 6 bases not matched to a gene. The CDR3 nucleotides are TGTGCCAGCACAGGGGGCTACGGGACTGAAGCTTTCTTT. It yields the protein CASTGGYGTEAFF.

In its sample, this clonotype was seen a few times. A much larger clone lies one base from this, so it may be a read error. This sequence joins TRBV9 and TRBJ1-5; weak D call: TRBD1 (5 bases). The CDR3 sequence is 14 residues long. Germline-derived CDR1 and CDR2 are SGDLS and YYNGEE. Deletions cut 0 bases from V and 3 bases from J, with 7 bases between. In DNA, the CDR3 is TGTGCCAGCAGCGTAGGAGGGGTCAATCAGCCCCAGCATTTT. Translation gives CASSVGGVNQPQHF. Combining the CDR3 with reference TRBV9 and TRBJ1-5 gives the whole variable domain DSGVTQTPKHLITATGQRVTLRCSPRSGDLSVYWYQQSLDQGLQFLIQYYNGEERAKGNILERFSAQQFPDLHSELNLSSLELGDSALYFCASSVGGVNQPQHFGDGTRLSIL.

The CDR3 sequence is CAISESQGETQYF. The CDR3 DNA reads as TGTGCCATCAGTGAATCCCAGGGGGAGACCCAGTACTTC. The chain uses TRBV10-3 and TRBJ2-5; D possibly corresponds to TRBD1 (6 bases). Trimming took off 3 bases at V and 5 bases at J, with 10 bases between the two ends. The CDR3 extends over 13 amino acids. Germline V gene lookup returns CDR1 ENHRY and CDR2 SYGVKD.

The J gene is TRBJ1-1, the V gene TRBV3-1; 7 nucleotides align to TRBD1. The germline V gene encodes CDR1 LGHDT and CDR2 YNNKEL (reference sequence). The CDR3 has 14 residues. With 6 bases clipped from V and 4 bases from J, the junction kept 8 bases outside the gene matches. DNA of the CDR3: TGTGCCAGCAGGCAGGGACAGTCAGGCACTGAAGCTTTCTTT. It translates to CASRQGQSGTEAFF.

The chain joins TRBV7-2 to TRBJ2-3, with D uncertain. Per germline, CDR1 SGHTA and CDR2 FQGNSA. The CDR3 has 13 residues. V was clipped by 2 bases and J by 3 bases, with 6 bases between them. The CDR3 loop reads CASSLPTTDTQYF. CDR3 in DNA: TGTGCCAGCAGCTTACCTACTACAGATACGCAGTATTTT.

V and J are TRBV7-2 and TRBJ2-7, with TRBD2 matching 8 bases. The junction had 12 bases not matched to a gene; V was cut back by 4 bases and J by 4 bases. There are 16 residues in the CDR3. CDR1 is SGHTA, CDR2 FQGNSA, per germline. CDR3 nucleotide sequence: TGTGCCAGCAGCTCCAGGGATTACGGGAGGGTTTACGAGCAGTACTTC. It codes for CASSSRDYGRVYEQYF.

The chain joins TRBV4-3 to TRBJ2-1; D is ambiguous. CDR3 size: 13 residues. The V end lost 4 bases, the J end lost 8 bases, and 12 bases lay between the germline ends. CDR1 and CDR2 from the germline V gene are LGHNA and YSLEER. The CDR3, as DNA: TGCGCCAGCAGCCGTCTCCTAGACGATGAGCAGTTCTTC. Encoded protein: CASSRLLDDEQFF.

This clonotype was seen many times. This chain uses TRBV7-2 with TRBJ2-2; D might be TRBD1 (6 bases). CDR3 length equals 16 residues. CDR1 is SGHTA and CDR2 is FQGNSA in the germline V gene. V lost 5 bases to trimming and J lost 4 bases, with 17 bases between them. The CDR3: CASSLGVVGGTGELFF. Written as DNA, the CDR3 is TGTGCCAGCAGCCTAGGGGTAGTAGGGGGCACCGGGGAGCTGTTTTTT.

The CDR3 sequence: CATSRQELYEQYV. The CDR3 DNA reads TGTGCCACCTCAAGACAGGAGCTCTACGAGCAGTACGTC. The J gene is TRBJ2-7, the V gene TRBV6-6, with D tentatively TRBD1 (6 bases). Per germline, CDR1 MNHNY and CDR2 SVGAGI (reference sequence). The CDR3 is 13 amino acids. Trimming cost V 10 bases and J 3 bases, with 16 bases left between them.

The sample holds a few counts of this clonotype. The chain recombines TRBV6-2 or TRBV6-3 with TRBJ2-2; D is uncertain. There are 13 residues in the CDR3. The germline gives CDR1 MNHEY, CDR2 SVGEGT. Trimming cost V 6 bases and J 7 bases, with 12 bases left between them. The CDR3 DNA reads as TGTGCCAGCAGATCCTCGGGCGGCGGGGAGCTGTTTTTT. It codes for CASRSSGGGELFF.

This clonotype was counted a few times. The rearrangement links TRBV5-5 to TRBJ2-1, with D maybe TRBD1 (6 bases). Trimming cost V 0 bases and J 8 bases, with 15 bases left between them. CDR3 length equals 15 residues. Germline V gene lookup returns CDR1 SGHKS and CDR2 YYEKEE (reference sequence). CDR3 coding DNA: TGTGCCAGCAGCTTGGAGGCAGGGGTTATCGATGAGCAGTTCTTC. As protein: CASSLEAGVIDEQFF.

This clonotype occurred many times. V gene TRBV7-2 combines with J gene TRBJ1-5, with D hard to call. The CDR3 spans 12 residues. Trimming took off 5 bases at V and 7 bases at J, with 9 bases between the two ends. The germline gives CDR1 SGHTA, CDR2 FQGNSA. For the CDR3, the DNA is TGTGCCAGCAGCGGGCTGGGGCAGCCCCAGCATTTT. As protein: CASSGLGQPQHF.

This clonotype was observed at least ten times. The chain joins TRBV7-2 to TRBJ2-3, with 10 nucleotides matching TRBD2. Germline CDR1 SGHTA, CDR2 FQGNSA. V shed 4 bases, J shed 10 bases, and the junction held 2 bases outside the gene matches. The CDR3 spans 12 residues. The CDR3: CASSYGTSAQYF. The CDR3 DNA reads TGTGCCAGCAGCTATGGGACTAGCGCGCAGTATTTT.

The chain couples TRBV28 to TRBJ1-2; D gene unclear. Trimming took off 5 bases at V and 1 base at J, with 23 bases between the two ends. The CDR3 loop spans 18 amino acids. Per the germline V gene, CDR1 is MDHEN and CDR2 is SYDVKM. The CDR3 sequence is CASSLPVVGRAHNYGYTF. The DNA for the CDR3 is TGTGCCAGCAGTCTCCCCGTCGTAGGCCGGGCCCATAACTATGGCTACACCTTC.

At least ten counts were recorded for this clonotype. The V gene is TRBV7-2, the J gene TRBJ1-2; D ambiguous. CDR1 and CDR2 from the germline V gene are SGHTA and FQGNSA. Trimming removed 1 base at V and 7 bases at J, with 7 bases between. The CDR3 sequence is 12 residues long. The CDR3 region has the DNA TGTGCCAGCAGCTTAGTAAGTGGTGGCTACACCTTC. Its translation: CASSLVSGGYTF.

This clonotype was seen ten or more times. This chain's CDR3 is CASSQVSHSEKLFF. The CDR3 DNA reads TGCGCCAGCAGCCAAGTATCGCATAGCGAAAAACTGTTTTTT. V usage is TRBV4-1 and J usage is TRBJ1-4, with D uncertain. CDR3 size: 14 residues. The V and J ends lost 1 base and 8 bases respectively, with 11 bases between them. CDR1 is MGHRA and CDR2 is YSYEKL in the germline V gene.

The V call is TRBV11-2, the J call TRBJ2-7, with 9 bases that match TRBD1. The CDR3 is made up of 15 amino acids. The V and J ends lost 5 bases and 2 bases, in that order; junction bases with no gene match: 7. Germline values: CDR1 SGHAT, CDR2 FQNNGV. This CDR3 reads CASSLNHRGPYEQYV. CDR3 sequence (DNA): TGTGCCAGCAGCCTCAACCACAGGGGGCCCTACGAGCAGTACGTC.

CDR3 amino acids: CASSLSIGELFF. The CDR3 coding sequence is TGCGCCAGCAGCTTGTCGATCGGGGAGCTGTTTTTT. This chain links TRBV5-1 with TRBJ2-2; D gene uncertain. V dropped 1 base and J dropped 7 bases, with 5 bases sitting between them. The CDR3 contains 12 residues. From germline, CDR1 is SGHRS and CDR2 YFSETQ.

The rearrangement uses TRBV28 and TRBJ2-3; 7 bases agree with TRBD1. This CDR3 region has 15 residues. In germline, CDR1 is MDHEN, CDR2 SYDVKM. J was trimmed by 5 bases and V by 5 bases; bases with no gene match: 10. The chain's CDR3 is CASSPDRLAEDTQYF. The CDR3 bases are TGTGCCAGCAGTCCGGACAGGCTGGCTGAAGATACGCAGTATTTT.

This clonotype was counted a few times. This rearrangement joins TRBV6-2 or TRBV6-3 to TRBJ2-7; the match to TRBD1 covers 7 bases. J lost 2 bases, V lost 5 bases, and 3 bases had no gene match. CDR1 is MNHEY and CDR2 is SVGEGT in the germline V gene. This CDR3 has 13 residues. CDR3 coding DNA: TGTGCCAGCAGTCGACAGGGTACCTACGAGCAGTACTTC. Translated, it gives CASSRQGTYEQYF.

The gene calls are TRBV7-2 and TRBJ1-5; the D is unclear. The V end was cut by 1 base, the J end by 2 bases, with 15 bases between. In germline, CDR1 is SGHTA, CDR2 FQGNSA. The CDR3 contains 17 residues. The CDR3 reads CASSLVSGVVGNQPQHF. The CDR3, as DNA: TGTGCCAGCAGCTTAGTGTCTGGGGTGGTAGGCAATCAGCCCCAGCATTTT.

This clonotype was recorded a few times. The genes are TRBV6-5 and TRBJ1-6; D may be TRBD1 (6 bases). Trimming cost V 6 bases and J 6 bases, with 21 bases left between them. In germline, CDR1 is MNHEY, CDR2 SVGAGI. The length of the CDR3 is 17 residues. CDR3 in DNA: TGTGCCAGCAGAATAAATACAGGGAAAGTGGGTAATTCACCCCTCCACTTT. Its translation: CASRINTGKVGNSPLHF.

V usage is TRBV20-1 and J usage is TRBJ2-3; tentatively, D is TRBD1 (7 bases). The CDR3 extends over 10 amino acids. In germline, CDR1 is DFQATT, CDR2 SNEGSKA (reference sequence). CDR3 amino acids: CSAGGDTQYF. The CDR3 DNA is TGCAGCGCAGGGGGGGATACGCAGTATTTT.

This chain uses TRBV28 with TRBJ1-2; D possibly corresponds to TRBD1 (5 bases). The CDR3 spans 12 residues. CDR1 is MDHEN and CDR2 is SYDVKM in the germline V gene. V lost 9 bases and J 13 bases, leaving 21 bases between the germline ends. In DNA form, the CDR3 reads TGTGCCAGTACCGTGGGTGAGGGGAAACGCACCTTC. Translation gives CASTVGEGKRTF.

This clonotype was counted at least ten times. The rearrangement joins TRBV10-3 to TRBJ2-6; 9 bases line up with TRBD1. The CDR3 contains 17 residues. Trimming at V came to 8 bases and at J to 4 bases, leaving 12 bases not matched to a gene. Per germline, CDR1 ENHRY and CDR2 SYGVKD. CDR3 in amino acids: CAIGGQQGARGANVLTF. The CDR3 DNA follows: TGTGCCATCGGGGGACAACAGGGGGCGCGAGGGGCCAACGTCCTGACTTTC.

This clonotype has more than one count but fewer than ten. The rearrangement uses TRBV6-2 or TRBV6-3 and TRBJ2-7; TRBD2 agrees at 11 bases. The CDR3 has 14 amino acids. Unmatched junction bases numbered 7, after V lost 9 bases and J lost 3 bases. The V gene's germline CDR1 is MNHEY and CDR2 SVGEGT. The CDR3 nucleotides read TGTGCCAGTTCCGGGACTAGCGGTTTCTACGAGCAGTACTTC. Translating gives CASSGTSGFYEQYF.

This clonotype was detected a few times. This sequence joins TRBV11-2 and TRBJ1-4, with a tentative D call TRBD1 (5 bases). The ends were cut back, 2 bases at V and 8 bases at J, with 12 bases in the middle. Germline V gives CDR1 SGHAT, CDR2 FQNNGV. The CDR3 has 14 residues. The CDR3 nucleotides read TGTGCCAGCAGCTTACGGGGGGTTCGGGAAAAACTGTTTTTT. Translated, it gives CASSLRGVREKLFF.

This clonotype occurred a few times. The chain combines TRBV4-3 with TRBJ2-3; 11 bases fit TRBD2. The J segment lost 8 bases and the V segment lost 0 bases, leaving 7 bases of the junction unmatched. This CDR3 comprises 16 residues. From germline, CDR1 is LGHNA and CDR2 YSLEER. CDR3 DNA: TGCGCCAGCAGCCAAGAAAACGTAGCGGGAGGGTCTACGCAGTATTTT. The encoded protein is CASSQENVAGGSTQYF.

This clonotype has more than one count but fewer than ten. This chain uses TRBV29-1 with TRBJ2-1; 8 bases are shared with TRBD2. The CDR3 sequence is 14 residues long. V lost 5 bases and J lost 10; bases outside the gene matches: 13. Germline CDR1 and CDR2: SQVTM and ANQGSEA. In nucleotides, the CDR3 is TGCAGCGTTTCGAGGGACCCTAGCGGGTGGGAGCAGTTCTTC. Encoded protein: CSVSRDPSGWEQFF.